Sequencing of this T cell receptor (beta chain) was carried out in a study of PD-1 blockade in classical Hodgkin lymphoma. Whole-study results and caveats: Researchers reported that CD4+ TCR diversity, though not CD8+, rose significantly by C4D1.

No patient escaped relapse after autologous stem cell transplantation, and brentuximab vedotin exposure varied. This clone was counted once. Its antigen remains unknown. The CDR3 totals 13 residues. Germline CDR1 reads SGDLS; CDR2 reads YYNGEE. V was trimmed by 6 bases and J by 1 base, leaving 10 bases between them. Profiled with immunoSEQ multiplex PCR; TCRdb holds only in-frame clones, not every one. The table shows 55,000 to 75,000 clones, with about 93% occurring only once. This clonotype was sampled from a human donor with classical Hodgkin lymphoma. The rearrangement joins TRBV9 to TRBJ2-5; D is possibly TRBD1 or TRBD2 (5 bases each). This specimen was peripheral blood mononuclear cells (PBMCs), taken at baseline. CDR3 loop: CASNGAAQETQYF. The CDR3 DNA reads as TGTGCCAGCAACGGGGCAGCCCAAGAGACCCAGTACTTC.